This T cell receptor (beta chain) derives from a study of blood T cells in healthy people across ages. Many counts were recorded for this clonotype. Primers used in a second PCR of about 7 to 12 cycles were a sample-barcoded 5' primer and a J-beta primer mix. TCRdb reprocessed the 5' RACE reads with MiXCR, giving one entry per CDR3 protein. The table includes approximately 900,000 distinct CDR3 sequences, 40% to 60% detected once. Germline V gene sequence: CDR1 DFQATT, CDR2 SNEGSKA (reference sequence). V shed 0 bases and J shed 2 bases, with 12 bases lying between them. The CDR3 sequence is 15 residues long.

The rearrangement links TRBV20-1 to TRBJ2-3; D gene ambiguous. This receptor was taken from a man aged 25 to 40 in good health. The sample was blood. As DNA, the CDR3 is TGCAGTGCTAGAGATCGACTTACCCCCACAGATACGCAGTATTTT. Its translation is CSARDRLTPTDTQYF.